A single sample is the source of the 13 T cell receptor beta chains below, sequenced in a study of T cells in Graves' hyperthyroidism and ophthalmopathy. Amplification yielded TCR beta CDR3 regions, with RNA transcripts as the source. Using the HTBI primer set, a first-round RT-PCR was run on the TCR CDR3. TCRdb used MiXCR to reprocess the multiplex PCR reads, holding one entry per CDR3 protein. The sample gives about 350,000 distinct CDR3 sequences, about 16% of which show up once; about 21% is in the top ten. Sequenced material: blood. The receptors stem from a woman in her fifties or sixties with Graves' ophthalmopathy.

This clonotype was seen at least ten times. The chain joins TRBV5-1 to TRBJ1-2; possibly TRBD1 for D (6 bases). The V end was cut by 1 base, the J end by 2 bases, with 9 bases between. This CDR3 contains 14 residues. Germline values: CDR1 SGHRS, CDR2 YFSETQ. CDR3 sequence (DNA): TGCGCCAGCAGCTTGCACAGGGCAAACTATGGCTACACCTTC. This gives the protein CASSLHRANYGYTF.

This clonotype appeared a few times. This chain connects TRBV6-2 or TRBV6-3 to TRBJ2-7; either TRBD1 or TRBD2 may supply D (5 bases each). The CDR3 has 18 amino acids. Trimming left V 6 bases short and J 0 bases short, with 24 bases between. From germline, CDR1 is MNHEY and CDR2 SVGEGT. This chain's CDR3 is CASRQPGPRAHVSYEQYF. The DNA for the CDR3 is TGTGCCAGCAGACAACCGGGACCCCGAGCCCACGTCTCCTACGAGCAGTACTTC.

This clonotype was recorded many times. The CDR3 DNA reads TGCGCCAGCAGCTTGGTCTCAGACTATGGCTACACCTTC. Amino acids: CASSLVSDYGYTF. V gene TRBV5-1 combines with J gene TRBJ1-2; D call uncertain. Germline CDR1 is SGHRS and CDR2 is YFSETQ. V was pared by 0 bases and J by 3 bases, with 6 bases between. The CDR3 has 13 residues.

This clonotype was counted many times. This chain links TRBV27 with TRBJ2-7, with D perhaps TRBD1 or TRBD2 (5 bases each). Germline-derived CDR1 and CDR2 are MNHEY and SMNVEV (reference sequence). There are 15 residues in the CDR3. Trimming removed 7 bases at V and 0 bases at J, with 16 bases between. CDR3 DNA sequence: TGTGCCAGCAAGATATCGGGACGGGACTCCTACGAGCAGTACTTC. Translation gives CASKISGRDSYEQYF.

In its sample, this clonotype was seen a few times. The chain links TRBV6-1 to TRBJ1-1; no clear D gene. Looked up from germline, CDR1 is MNHNS and CDR2 is SASEGT. CDR3 length equals 15 residues. V was shortened by 2 bases and J by 0 bases, with 10 bases between the two germline ends. As DNA, the CDR3 is TGTGCCAGCAGTGAATTAGGACGGCTGAACACTGAAGCTTTCTTT. This sequence encodes CASSELGRLNTEAFF.

The rearrangement joins TRBV11-1 to TRBJ1-1; 7 nucleotides agree with TRBD1. The CDR3 covers 15 residues. The germline gives CDR1 SGHAT, CDR2 FQDESV (reference sequence). Unmatched junction bases numbered 7, after V lost 5 bases and J lost 1 base. DNA for the CDR3: TGTGCCAGCAGCGACGTTAACAGGGGGAACACTGAAGCTTTCTTT. As protein: CASSDVNRGNTEAFF. The whole variable domain, filled in from reference TRBV11-1 and TRBJ1-1, reads EAEVAQSPRYKITEKSQAVAFWCDPISGHATLYWYRQILGQGPELLVQFQDESVVDDSQLPKDRFSAERLKGVDSTLKIQPAELGDSAMYLCASSDVNRGNTEAFFGQGTRLTVV.

This clonotype was found many times. The rearrangement uses TRBV2 and TRBJ2-7; 10 positions agree with TRBD1. There are 15 residues in the CDR3. V trimming: 6 bases; J trimming: 4 bases; junction bases outside the gene matches: 9. Germline CDR1 SNHLY, CDR2 FYNNEI. CDR3: CASRTRQGAGYEQYF. The CDR3, as DNA: TGTGCCAGCAGGACCCGACAGGGGGCTGGGTACGAGCAGTACTTC.

This clonotype was detected many times. The V and J genes are TRBV7-3 and TRBJ2-7, with TRBD1 matching 10 bases. Trimming cost V 5 bases and J 5 bases; bases outside gene matches: 3. The CDR3 sequence is 13 residues long. Germline lookup yields CDR1 SGHTA and CDR2 FQGTGA. The CDR3 spells CASSRQGADEQYF. The DNA for the CDR3 is TGTGCCAGCAGCCGACAGGGGGCGGACGAGCAGTACTTC.

V and J are TRBV12-5 and TRBJ2-1; TRBD1 matches 8 bases. CDR3 length: 13 residues. V was clipped by 6 bases and J by 8 bases; unmatched bases: 6. Germline CDR1 and CDR2: LGHNT and FRNRAP. CDR3 sequence: CASGLTGDDEQFF. The CDR3 nucleotides read TGTGCTAGTGGGTTGACAGGGGACGATGAGCAGTTCTTC.

This clonotype was seen repeatedly, ten times or more. The V gene is TRBV20-1, the J gene TRBJ2-3; D assignment may be TRBD1 or TRBD2 (5 bases each). Per germline, CDR1 DFQATT and CDR2 SNEGSKA (reference sequence). CDR3 length equals 16 residues. The ends were cut back, 4 bases at V and 4 bases at J, with 21 bases in the middle. The CDR3 DNA follows: TGCAGTGCTACTAGTGCCCTTCAAATGGGGGCAGATACGCAGTATTTT. It codes for CSATSALQMGADTQYF.

This clonotype occurred a few times. V gene TRBV19 combines with J gene TRBJ2-1; 12 nucleotides align to TRBD2. V trimming: 5 bases; J trimming: 0 bases; junction bases outside the gene matches: 5. The germline V gene has CDR1 LNHDA and CDR2 SQIVND (reference sequence). The CDR3 contains 17 residues. In DNA, the CDR3 is TGTGCCAGTAGTCTAGGACTAGCGGGGCGCTCCTACAATGAGCAGTTCTTC. As protein: CASSLGLAGRSYNEQFF.

This clonotype has a count of ten or more. This chain connects TRBV3-1 to TRBJ2-5, with D perhaps TRBD2 (5 bases). Germline CDR1 is LGHDT and CDR2 is YNNKEL (reference sequence). Trimming took 4 bases from V and 1 from J, leaving 19 bases between them. This CDR3 is built from 17 residues. DNA for the CDR3: TGTGCCAGCAGCCTAGGCTCTAGAGGAGGTCTCCAAGAGACCCAGTACTTC. Its translation: CASSLGSRGGLQETQYF.

J is TRBJ1-2 and V is TRBV5-8; 10 bases are a match to TRBD1. Germline V lookup: CDR1 SGHTS, CDR2 YDEGEE. The CDR3 consists of 13 residues. Trimming removed 6 bases from V and 8 bases from J; junction bases left unmatched: 7. The DNA of the CDR3 is TGTGCCAGCACCCCGGGACAGGGGAGAGGCTACACCTTC. This sequence encodes CASTPGQGRGYTF.